Listed below are T cell receptor beta chains from one sample, sequenced in a study of blood T cell repertoires in COVID-19. The table came from immunoSEQ multiplex PCR; TCRdb's copy has only in-frame clones and leaves some out. This sample has approximately 150,000 clones; 80% to 90% occur once, and the top ten carry more than 1.5%. Sequencing was carried out using peripheral blood. Every receptor here comes from an older woman with acute or convalescent COVID-19. Both conserved end residues are part of each CDR3.

v_gene	j_gene	CDR3aa
TRBV12-3/TRBV12-4	TRBJ2-5	CASSWGPETQYF
TRBV3-1/TRBV3-2	TRBJ1-1	CASSLGGGGTEAFF
TRBV7-9	TRBJ2-6	CASSLALSGANVLTF
TRBV7-3	TRBJ2-1	CASSLLAGGSYNEQFF
TRBV4-2	TRBJ1-2	CASSPRGQNYGYTF
TRBV30	TRBJ2-2	CAWSVQLGGQNTGELFF
TRBV4-3	TRBJ1-1	CASSQDRQGREAFF
TRBV30	TRBJ2-5	CAWTVNQETQYF
TRBV7-2	TRBJ1-1	CASSPDRLNTEAFF
TRBV13	TRBJ1-1	CASSLSGQGGTEAFF
TRBV9	TRBJ1-1	CASSVGTGGTEAFF
TRBV5-1	TRBJ2-7	CASSLRQGAGEQYF
TRBV7-9	TRBJ2-2	CASSLDYGELFF
TRBV4-2	TRBJ1-4	CASSQDRRREKLFF
TRBV5-3	TRBJ1-5	CASPDSGGPHNQPQHF
TRBV13	TRBJ2-5	CASSSFFSGGEETQYF
TRBV29-1	TRBJ1-1	CSVEERRVTEAFF
TRBV29-1	TRBJ2-5	CSVEVGGGTETQYF
TRBV5-6	TRBJ1-2	CASRRDNSPLYGYTF
TRBV25-1	TRBJ1-4	CASSIQGANEKLFF
TRBV27	TRBJ1-6	CASTGGYYNSPLHF
TRBV28	TRBJ1-2	CASSRGGAGYGYTF
TRBV19	TRBJ1-2	CATGTGVGYTF
TRBV19	TRBJ1-2	CASSTPGDGYTF
TRBV19	TRBJ1-6	CASAGQGNSPLHF
TRBV6-6	TRBJ1-6	CASSPWAHRSNNSPLHF
TRBV6-2/TRBV6-3	TRBJ2-3	CASSWSGTSTDTQYF
TRBV5-1	TRBJ2-7	CASREASGGAAYEQYF
TRBV27	TRBJ1-5	CASSSFTGSNQPQHF
TRBV7-6	TRBJ2-7	CASSLGLGTEIFGEQYF
TRBV9	TRBJ2-1	CASSVSSGGYNEQFF
TRBV5-5	TRBJ1-1	CASSSVSPDLLMTEAFF
TRBV30	TRBJ1-1	CAWSRLNTEAFF
TRBV27	TRBJ1-2	CASRSGQGFYGYTF
TRBV19	TRBJ2-3	CASSGGSSTDTQYF
TRBV19	TRBJ2-7	CASRDRGTYEQYF
TRBV18	TRBJ2-5	CASSPGDRGRQETQYF
TRBV19	TRBJ1-5	CASSERGAISNQPQHF
TRBV2	TRBJ1-5	CASSPRTGGQPQHF
TRBV7-2	TRBJ1-3	CASRPGGSGNTIYF
TRBV4-1	TRBJ1-6	CATSLTGDGNSPLHF
TRBV12-3/TRBV12-4	TRBJ2-7	CASSLVAPWEQYF
TRBV5-1	TRBJ2-1	CASSLSSGEYNEQFF
TRBV25-1	TRBJ1-2	CASSESGSNYGYTF
TRBV2	TRBJ2-7	CASRMKTSGGYYEQYF
TRBV18	TRBJ1-3	CASSGTGTGRNTIYF
TRBV7-8	TRBJ2-7	CASSLDPAGDRSYEQYF
TRBV6-5	TRBJ1-2	CASSKDRFYGYTF
TRBV9	TRBJ1-3	CASSAGQLSGNTIYF
TRBV10-3	TRBJ2-7	CASANSGGLPATEQYF
TRBV7-2	TRBJ1-2	CASSSGEGYGYTF
TRBV5-1	TRBJ1-1	CASSLAPGQYTEAFF
TRBV3-1/TRBV3-2	TRBJ1-4	CASSRALIGANEKLFF
TRBV7-2	TRBJ2-7	CASSPQTGSPYEQYF
TRBV19	TRBJ2-1	CASSPRLAGGLNEQFF